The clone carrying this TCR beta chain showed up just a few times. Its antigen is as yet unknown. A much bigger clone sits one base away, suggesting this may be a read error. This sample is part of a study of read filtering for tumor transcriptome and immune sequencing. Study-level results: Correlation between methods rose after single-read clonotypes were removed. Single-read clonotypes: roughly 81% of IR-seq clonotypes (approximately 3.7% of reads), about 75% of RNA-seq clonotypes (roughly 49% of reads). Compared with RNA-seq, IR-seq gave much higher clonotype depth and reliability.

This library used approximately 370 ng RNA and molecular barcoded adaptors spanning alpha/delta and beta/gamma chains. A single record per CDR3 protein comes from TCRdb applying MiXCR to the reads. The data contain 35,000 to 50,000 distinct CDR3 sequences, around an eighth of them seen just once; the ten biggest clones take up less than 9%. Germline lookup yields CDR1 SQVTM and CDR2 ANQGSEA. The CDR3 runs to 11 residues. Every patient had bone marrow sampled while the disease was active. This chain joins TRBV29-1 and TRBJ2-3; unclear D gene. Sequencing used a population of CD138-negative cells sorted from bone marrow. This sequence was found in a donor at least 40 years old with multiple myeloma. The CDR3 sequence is CSVFLGDTQCF. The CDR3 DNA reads TGCAGCGTCTTCTTGGGCGATACGCAGTGTTTT.